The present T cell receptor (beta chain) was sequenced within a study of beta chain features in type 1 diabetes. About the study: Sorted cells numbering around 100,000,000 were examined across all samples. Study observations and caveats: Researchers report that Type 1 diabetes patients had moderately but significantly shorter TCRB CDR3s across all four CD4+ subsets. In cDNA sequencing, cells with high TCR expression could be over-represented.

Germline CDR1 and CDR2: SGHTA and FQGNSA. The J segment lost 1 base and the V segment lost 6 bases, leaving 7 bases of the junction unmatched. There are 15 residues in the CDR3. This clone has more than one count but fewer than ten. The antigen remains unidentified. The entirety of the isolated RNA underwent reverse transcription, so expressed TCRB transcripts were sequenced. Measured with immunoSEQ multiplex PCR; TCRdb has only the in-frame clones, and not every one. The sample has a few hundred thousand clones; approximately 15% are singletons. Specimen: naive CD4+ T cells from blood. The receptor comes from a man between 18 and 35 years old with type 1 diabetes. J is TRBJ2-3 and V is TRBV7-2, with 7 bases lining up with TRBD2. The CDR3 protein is CASSQTSWGTDTQYF. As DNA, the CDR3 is TGTGCCAGCAGTCAGACTAGCTGGGGCACAGATACGCAGTATTTT.